This TCR beta chain derives from a study of T cell repertoires in cytomegalovirus infection. Study details: TCR beta signatures that were public indicated CMV infection and matching HLA type.

Whole-study findings and limits: Ex vivo responses were dominated by HLA-C-restricted CMV-specific TCR beta clonotypes. Cumulative public TCR beta family frequency identified CMV carriers with the relevant HLA.

TCRdb itself ran the reads through MiXCR, one entry per CDR3 protein. The table lists 55,000 to 70,000 distinct CDR3 sequences, 33% of them singletons. The CDR3 has 14 residues. Trimming took 7 bases from V and 4 from J, leaving 17 bases between them. Germline CDR1 reads MNHEY; CDR2 reads SVGEGT. As concerns this clonotype: Antigen specificity is unknown.

The sample consisted of PBMCs, sequenced either directly or after in vitro stimulation (not recorded which). The genes are TRBV6-2 or TRBV6-3 and TRBJ2-7, with D perhaps TRBD1 (5 bases). The receptor was derived from a human donor in good health (CMV status not recorded). Some clones in this sample may be carry-over from other donors' samples. CDR3 bases: TGTGCCAGCACCGACCGGCAGGGTTGGTACGAGCAGTACTTC. Its protein is CASTDRQGWYEQYF.